Below are 28 T cell receptor beta chains sequenced from a single sample in a study of post-analysis software for immune sequencing data. Study-level results: The five TRBV segments detected at higher frequency in patients than in controls included TRBV5-6, TRBV5-1 and TRBV20-1.

Their cognate antigens are unknown. The library was made from cDNA and included unique molecular identifiers. TCRdb recomputed calls from the PCR reads with MiXCR, one row per CDR3 protein. The profile shows about 540,000 distinct CDR3 sequences, around 36% of them singletons. The sample consisted of blood. Source of these receptors: a girl aged 2-17 years with multiple sclerosis.

The table lists this clonotype with a count of one. The V and J genes are TRBV29-1 and TRBJ1-1; D is unclear. Between the trimmed V and J ends, which lost 6 bases and 0 bases, there was a span of 5 bases. Germline CDR1 reads SQVTM; CDR2 reads ANQGSEA. The CDR3 totals 11 residues. CDR3 sequence: CSVWMNTEAFF. In DNA form, the CDR3 reads TGCAGCGTATGGATGAACACTGAAGCTTTCTTT. Drawing the rest from reference TRBV29-1 and TRBJ1-1, the complete variable domain is SAVISQKPSRDICQRGTSLTIQCQVDSQVTMMFWYRQQPGQSLTLIATANQGSEATYESGFVIDKFPISRPNLTFSTLTVSNMSPEDSSIYLCSVWMNTEAFFGQGTRLTVV.

The CDR3 here is CASRGMVSSYEQYF. The CDR3 region has the DNA TGTGCCAGCAGGGGAATGGTAAGCTCCTACGAGCAGTACTTC. The chain carries TRBV21-1 and TRBJ2-7. TRBV21-1 is described as a pseudogene. The CDR3 length is 14 residues.

This clonotype showed up just a few times. In DNA, the CDR3 is TGTGCCATCAGGTTAAAGACTAGCGGGGACTCAGATACGCAGTATTTT. This codes for CAIRLKTSGDSDTQYF. The V gene is TRBV10-3, the J gene TRBJ2-3; TRBD2 matches at 11 bases. The CDR3 loop spans 16 amino acids. The trim removed 6 bases at V and 4 bases at J, leaving 9 bases unmatched. In germline, CDR1 is ENHRY, CDR2 SYGVKD.

The V and J genes are TRBV20-1 and TRBJ2-5; D is unclear. The V and J ends lost 3 bases and 11 bases respectively, with 10 bases between them. The CDR3 has 10 residues. CDR1 is DFQATT, CDR2 SNEGSKA, per germline (reference sequence). The CDR3 protein is CSASDGWQYF. The CDR3, as DNA: TGCAGTGCTAGCGACGGGTGGCAGTACTTC.

This clonotype showed up just once. The genes are TRBV7-9 and TRBJ1-2; D gene ambiguous. Germline-derived CDR1 and CDR2 are SEHNR and FQNEAQ (reference sequence). The length of the CDR3 is 12 residues. The V end was cut by 2 bases, the J end by 10 bases, with 11 bases between. The CDR3 DNA reads TGTGCCAGCAGCTTACCCGGTCGGGTCTACACCTTC. Translating gives CASSLPGRVYTF.

This clonotype was seen more than once but under ten times. V gene TRBV4-1 combines with J gene TRBJ1-4; D ambiguous. Trimming stripped 0 bases from V and 5 bases from J, with 10 bases between. CDR1 is MGHRA and CDR2 is YSYEKL in the germline V gene. The CDR3 loop spans 15 amino acids. CDR3 amino acids: CASSQEVLTNEKLFF. The CDR3 region has the DNA TGCGCCAGCAGCCAAGAAGTGCTCACCAATGAAAAACTGTTTTTT.

The CDR3 DNA follows: TGTGCCAGCGATTGGACAGGGAACACTGAAGCTTTCTTT. It yields the protein CASDWTGNTEAFF. This rearrangement joins TRBV6-1 to TRBJ1-1, with 7 bases matching TRBD1. Trimming took 8 bases from V and 1 from J; bases not matched to a gene: 4. Germline V CDR1 and CDR2: MNHNS, SASEGT. This CDR3 is 13 amino acids long.

With respect to this clonotype: The junction does not match germline at one end; this may be a read error. V and J are TRBV11-2 and TRBJ1-4; 8 bases line up with TRBD1. The CDR3 totals 14 residues. Germline V gene sequence: CDR1 SGHAT, CDR2 FQNNGV. CDR3 in DNA: TGTGCCAGCAGTTCGGACAGGGTTAATGAAAAACGGTTTTTT. Protein product: CASSSDRVNEKRFF.

This clonotype has only a few counts. The V and J genes are TRBV25-1 and TRBJ2-4, with a tentative D call TRBD2 (7 bases). The V and J ends lost 4 bases and 9 bases respectively, with 19 bases between them. Germline V gene lookup returns CDR1 MGHDK and CDR2 SYGVNS. This CDR3 is built from 15 residues. The CDR3 is CASSGHAGAGGIQYF. CDR3 in DNA: TGTGCCAGCAGTGGGCACGCGGGGGCCGGGGGCATTCAGTACTTC.

The chain couples TRBV5-1 to TRBJ2-3; no clear D. V lost 4 bases and J 2 bases, leaving 5 bases between the germline ends. This CDR3 region has 12 residues. Germline values: CDR1 SGHRS, CDR2 YFSETQ. CDR3 protein: CASSTATDTQYF. The CDR3 DNA reads as TGCGCCAGCAGCACGGCCACAGATACGCAGTATTTT.

This clonotype was seen more than once but under ten times. This chain links TRBV29-1 with TRBJ1-2; TRBD1 is a possible D gene (5 bases). Trimming pared 3 bases from V and 10 bases from J, leaving 9 bases between. Germline V gene lookup returns CDR1 SQVTM and CDR2 ANQGSEA. The CDR3 runs 10 residues. The CDR3 sequence: CSVEGGVYTF. The DNA for the CDR3 is TGCAGCGTTGAGGGGGGAGTCTACACCTTC.

The chain joins TRBV7-9 to TRBJ1-5, with D unresolved. Trimming shortened V by 4 bases and J by 1 base, and 8 bases separated the two germline ends. From germline, CDR1 is SEHNR and CDR2 FQNEAQ (reference sequence). This CDR3 region has 14 residues. CDR3 nucleotide sequence: TGTGCCAGCAGCTCCTTGGACAGCAATCAGCCCCAGCATTTT. The encoded protein is CASSSLDSNQPQHF.

About this clonotype: The CDR3 carries no conserved terminal phenylalanine or tryptophan, so it likely arises from a read error. V usage is TRBV2 and J usage is TRBJ2-1, with 9 bases fitting TRBD1. Germline V gene data show CDR1 as SNHLY and CDR2 as FYNNEI. After removal of 7 bases from V and 6 bases from J, the junction contained 4 bases not matched to a gene. This CDR3 is 13 amino acids long. The CDR3 nucleotides read TGTGCCAGCACCACGACAGGGGGCAATGAGCAGTTCTGC. Protein sequence: CASTTTGGNEQFC.

This clonotype was seen only a few times. The chain has TRBV5-8 and TRBJ2-7; D is undetermined. This CDR3 is built from 15 residues. Germline CDR1 and CDR2: SGHTS and YDEGEE. With 0 bases removed from V and 0 bases from J, the gap between germline ends came to 10 bases. The CDR3 sequence is CASSLARIRSYEQYF. The CDR3 DNA reads as TGTGCCAGCAGCTTGGCCCGGATACGCTCCTACGAGCAGTACTTC.

The chain carries TRBV20-1 and TRBJ2-1; tentative D call: TRBD2 (7 bases). V lost 6 bases and J 10 bases, leaving 19 bases between the germline ends. Germline CDR1 and CDR2: DFQATT and SNEGSKA (reference sequence). There are 13 residues in the CDR3. The CDR3 here is CSAGGRGHYEQFF. CDR3 in DNA: TGCAGTGCAGGGGGGAGGGGACACTACGAGCAGTTCTTC.

V and J are TRBV3-1 and TRBJ1-1; D unclear. Germline values: CDR1 LGHDT, CDR2 YNNKEL (reference sequence). V was pared by 4 bases and J by 6 bases, with 12 bases between. This CDR3 has 13 amino acids. The CDR3 loop reads CASSPTSAAEAFF. CDR3 coding DNA: TGTGCCAGCAGCCCCACTTCTGCCGCTGAAGCTTTCTTT.

This chain joins TRBV7-6 and TRBJ2-6; D unresolved. The V gene's germline CDR1 is SGHVS and CDR2 FNYEAQ. The length of the CDR3 is 17 residues. The ends were cut back, 4 bases at V and 0 bases at J, with 13 bases in the middle. The CDR3 DNA is TGTGCCAGCAGCTCAAAGGAGTTGAGCTCTGGGGCCAACGTCCTGACTTTC. It translates to CASSSKELSSGANVLTF. Variable domain in full (rest from reference TRBV7-6 and TRBJ2-6): GAGVSQSPRYKVTKRGQDVALRCDPISGHVSLYWYRQALGQGPEFLTYFNYEAQQDKSGLPNDRFSAERPEGSISTLTIQRTEQRDSAMYRCASSSKELSSGANVLTFGAGSRLTVL.

The J gene is TRBJ2-2, the V gene TRBV24-1, with TRBD1 identical over 10 bases. Trimming cost V 9 bases and J 6 bases; bases outside gene matches: 6. The CDR3 totals 14 residues. Germline CDR1 KGHDR, CDR2 SFDVKD. The CDR3 here is CATSGTGEAGELFF. Written as DNA, the CDR3 is TGTGCCACCTCCGGGACAGGGGAGGCCGGGGAGCTGTTTTTT.

The chain is built from TRBV7-3 and TRBJ2-1; D gene ambiguous. Between the trimmed V and J ends, which lost 5 bases and 8 bases, there was a span of 13 bases. Germline V gene sequence: CDR1 SGHTA, CDR2 FQGTGA. The CDR3 is 13 amino acids. The CDR3 region is CASSLGVQDEQFF. The CDR3 DNA reads as TGTGCCAGCAGCCTTGGAGTGCAGGATGAGCAGTTCTTC.

This chain links TRBV6-1 with TRBJ2-2, with D hard to call. The V gene's germline CDR1 is MNHNS and CDR2 SASEGT. The CDR3 has 13 amino acids. Trimming shortened V by 4 bases and J by 5 bases, and 8 bases separated the two germline ends. CDR3 in DNA: TGTGCCAGCAGTGTTCCTGAGACCGGGGAGCTGTTTTTT. Encoded protein: CASSVPETGELFF.

For this clonotype: One junction end disagrees with the germline gene, perhaps due to a read error. The V gene is TRBV5-6, the J gene TRBJ1-2; D is undetermined. This CDR3 is built from 14 residues. The germline gives CDR1 SGHDT, CDR2 YYEEEE. The CDR3 here is CASSLWLGNYDYTF. The CDR3, as DNA: TGTGCCAGCAGCTTGTGGCTAGGGAACTATGACTACACCTTC. The entire variable domain, with the rest obtained from reference TRBV5-6 and TRBJ1-2, is as follows: DAGVTQSPTHLIKTRGQQVTLRCSPKSGHDTVSWYQQALGQGPQFIFQYYEEEERQRGNFPDRFSGHQFPNYSSELNVNALLLGDSALYLCASSLWLGNYDYTFGSGTRLTVV.

This clonotype came up a few times. The rearrangement uses TRBV9 and TRBJ1-2; 10 nucleotides align to TRBD1. V gave up 3 bases and J gave up 7 bases; unmatched junction bases: 6. CDR3 length: 14 amino acids. CDR1 is SGDLS, CDR2 YYNGEE, per germline. In DNA, the CDR3 is TGTGCCAGCAGCGCGCAGACAGGGGGCGGTGGCTACACCTTC. It yields the protein CASSAQTGGGGYTF.

This clonotype was recorded at least ten times. The CDR3 region is CASRATYEQYF. Written as DNA, the CDR3 is TGTGCCTCACGGGCGACCTACGAGCAGTACTTC. The chain joins TRBV10-3 to TRBJ2-7; D is unresolved. The germline V and J ends were trimmed by 11 bases and 2 bases, with 10 bases remaining between them. The CDR3 has 11 amino acids. Germline CDR1 reads ENHRY; CDR2 reads SYGVKD.

CDR3 nucleotides: TGTGCCAGCAGACAACTAGCGGGGGGGCGGGAGACCCAGTACTTC. Residues: CASRQLAGGRETQYF. V is TRBV6-5 and J is TRBJ2-4; TRBD2 aligns across 13 bases. The DNA end is a closer match to TRBJ2-5, so the J assignment may be wrong. The CDR3 sequence is 15 residues long. Germline V gives CDR1 MNHEY, CDR2 SVGAGI.

The V gene is TRBV2, the J gene TRBJ2-3; no firm D call. CDR3 length: 13 residues. The germline V gene encodes CDR1 SNHLY and CDR2 FYNNEI. V shed 6 bases and J shed 6 bases, with 13 bases lying between them. The CDR3: CASREPAFDTQYF. Written as DNA, the CDR3 is TGTGCCAGCAGGGAACCTGCTTTCGATACGCAGTATTTT.

The V gene is TRBV4-1, the J gene TRBJ1-1, with D perhaps TRBD1 (5 bases). Germline loops: CDR1 MGHRA, CDR2 YSYEKL. The CDR3 is made up of 14 amino acids. V lost 0 bases to trimming and J lost 8 bases, with 13 bases between them. As DNA, the CDR3 is TGCGCCAGCAGCCAAGACAGGTTAGGACAAGAAGCTTTCTTT. Translating gives CASSQDRLGQEAFF.

The J gene is TRBJ2-3, the V gene TRBV29-1, with a weak D call TRBD2 (6 bases). CDR1 and CDR2 from the germline V gene are SQVTM and ANQGSEA. V was clipped by 4 bases and J by 2 bases, with 13 bases between them. This CDR3 region has 14 residues. In DNA, the CDR3 is TGCAGCGTTGGTGGTAGCGGATTCACAGATACGCAGTATTTT. The encoded protein is CSVGGSGFTDTQYF.

The chain has TRBV3-1 and TRBJ2-4; D is unclear. The J call may be incorrect, as the DNA end agrees better with TRBJ2-7. The CDR3 length is 13 residues. From germline, CDR1 is LGHDT and CDR2 YNNKEL (reference sequence). CDR3 bases: TGTGCCAGCAGCCATGAGAGGACCCACGAGCAGTACTTC. Its protein is CASSHERTHEQYF.